What follows are 28 T cell receptor beta chains derived from one specimen sequenced in a study of blood T cell repertoires in COVID-19. Clones were read by immunoSEQ multiplex PCR, and TCRdb kept only the in-frame ones, dropping some. The sample carries 90,000 or so clones, 89% recorded once. Sequenced material: peripheral blood. The origin of the receptors is a woman in her seventies with acute or convalescent COVID-19.

There are a few counts of this clone. This rearrangement joins TRBV5-6 to TRBJ1-1; D call uncertain. Trimming cost V 4 bases and J 3 bases, with 13 bases left between them. From germline, CDR1 is SGHDT and CDR2 YYEEEE. The CDR3 is 14 residues long. The CDR3 protein is CASSRFLPYTEAFF. CDR3 DNA: TGTGCCAGCAGCCGGTTCTTGCCGTACACTGAAGCTTTCTTT.

Only one count was recorded for this clone. V and J are TRBV18 and TRBJ1-1; D perhaps matches TRBD1 (6 bases). Trimming shortened V by 2 bases and J by 1 base, and 8 bases separated the two germline ends. Germline CDR1 is KGHSH and CDR2 is LQKENI. The CDR3 consists of 14 residues. The CDR3 is CASSPTQGNTEAFF. CDR3 nucleotide sequence: TGTGCCAGCTCACCAACACAGGGGAACACTGAAGCTTTCTTT.

V is TRBV11-2 and J is TRBJ1-4; D unresolved. Germline assignment: CDR1 SGHAT and CDR2 FQNNGV. Trimming took off 5 bases at V and 6 bases at J, with 16 bases between the two ends. The CDR3 is 15 amino acids. The CDR3 coding sequence is TGTGCCAGCAGCGAAAGCGAGTGGCGAGATGAAAAACTGTTTTTT. This gives the protein CASSESEWRDEKLFF.

This chain links TRBV19 with TRBJ2-5; tentative D call: TRBD2 (6 bases). Germline-derived CDR1 and CDR2 are LNHDA and SQIVND (reference sequence). This CDR3 has 14 residues. Between the trimmed V and J ends, which lost 4 bases and 0 bases, there was a span of 9 bases. The CDR3 DNA reads TGTGCCAGTAGTACCGGGACTTACCAAGAGACCCAGTACTTC. Its translation: CASSTGTYQETQYF.

Remarks on this clone: Additional DNA sequences in this sample encode the identical CDR3. In nucleotides, the CDR3 is TGCAGTGCTAGTACAGGGGGGAACACCGGGGAGCTGTTTTTT. It translates to CSASTGGNTGELFF. The chain employs TRBV20-1 and TRBJ2-2; 8 bases align to TRBD1. Germline CDR1 and CDR2: DFQATT and SNEGSKA (reference sequence). With V trimmed by 3 bases and J by 1 base, 1 base remained unmatched. This CDR3 contains 14 residues.

The chain has TRBV24-1 and TRBJ2-1; D possibly corresponds to TRBD2 (5 bases). Germline CDR1 and CDR2: KGHDR and SFDVKD. Trimming stripped 0 bases from V and 1 base from J, with 12 bases between. This CDR3 is built from 17 residues. CDR3 residues: CATSDLDPGSSYNEQFF. The CDR3 bases are TGTGCCACCAGTGATTTGGACCCGGGGTCTTCCTACAATGAGCAGTTCTTC.

V and J are TRBV28 and TRBJ2-3, with TRBD2 matching 8 bases. The CDR3 runs to 16 residues. The V segment lost 7 bases and the J segment 4 bases; nucleotides outside the gene matches: 13. Germline CDR1 reads MDHEN; CDR2 reads SYDVKM. The CDR3 DNA reads TGTGCCAGCATCTCCCCCGGGACTAGAGTCCCAGATACGCAGTATTTT. Translation: CASISPGTRVPDTQYF.

This clone came up once. This chain joins TRBV5-4 and TRBJ1-1, with 9 bases fitting TRBD1. Looked up from germline, CDR1 is SGHNT and CDR2 is YYREEE (reference sequence). This CDR3 is 16 amino acids long. V dropped 1 base and J dropped 3; count of bases not matched to a gene: 7. CDR3 amino acids: CASSLMRDRVDTEAFF. CDR3 coding DNA: TGTGCCAGCAGCTTGATGAGGGACAGGGTAGACACTGAAGCTTTCTTT.

The chain employs TRBV19 and TRBJ2-2, with D unclear. CDR1 LNHDA and CDR2 SQIVND come from the germline V gene (reference sequence). Trimming removed 3 bases from V and 0 bases from J, with 8 bases in between. The CDR3 is made up of 15 amino acids. Here the CDR3 DNA reads TGTGCCAGTAGTATTCGGCAGGCGAACACCGGGGAGCTGTTTTTT. Amino acid sequence: CASSIRQANTGELFF.

CDR3 in amino acids: CASSPGQIYNEQFF. CDR3 in DNA: TGTGCCAGCAGCCCCGGACAGATTTACAATGAGCAGTTCTTC. The chain uses TRBV6-5 and TRBJ2-1; D is perhaps TRBD1 (6 bases). Germline V gene sequence: CDR1 MNHEY, CDR2 SVGAGI. V lost 6 bases, J lost 4 bases, and 13 bases lay in between. This CDR3 has 14 amino acids.

This clone has just one count. The chain is built from TRBV18 and TRBJ2-7; 7 bases are shared with TRBD2. CDR1 and CDR2 from the germline V gene are KGHSH and LQKENI. V was pared by 6 bases and J by 4 bases, with 9 bases of the junction left unmatched. This CDR3 has 14 amino acids. The DNA of the CDR3 is TGTGCCAGCTCGCCGGCTGGGGGGGAGTACGAGCAGTACGTC. Translated, it gives CASSPAGGEYEQYV.

This chain uses TRBV7-8 with TRBJ1-2; TRBD1 matches at 7 bases. The CDR3 is 16 amino acids. Germline CDR1 reads SGHVS; CDR2 reads FQNEAQ. J gave up 0 bases and V 4 bases, and 8 bases lay outside the gene matches. CDR3 protein: CASSSAGTAPNYGYTF. CDR3 nucleotides: TGTGCCAGCAGCTCAGCAGGGACAGCCCCTAACTATGGCTACACCTTC.

The chain links TRBV30 to TRBJ2-5; TRBD2 matches 9 bases. The length of the CDR3 is 14 residues. The V gene end was trimmed by 1 base and the J gene end by 5 bases; junction bases not matched to a gene: 5. Germline CDR1 GTSNPN, CDR2 SVGIG (reference sequence). This CDR3 is CAWSELAGLETQYF. The CDR3 nucleotides read TGTGCCTGGAGTGAGCTAGCGGGATTGGAGACCCAGTACTTC.

This clone was picked up one time. V and J are TRBV9 and TRBJ1-1; D remains ambiguous. Germline CDR1 and CDR2: SGDLS and YYNGEE. The CDR3 has 13 residues. The germline V and J ends were trimmed by 1 base and 2 bases, with 6 bases remaining between them. The CDR3 reads CASSVKANTEAFF. The CDR3 DNA sequence: TGTGCCAGCAGCGTAAAAGCAAACACTGAAGCTTTCTTT.

This chain links TRBV5-1 with TRBJ2-2; 14 bases agree with TRBD2. The V and J ends lost 4 bases and 4 bases, in that order; junction bases with no gene match: 3. The CDR3 is 16 amino acids. From germline, CDR1 is SGHRS and CDR2 YFSETQ. CDR3 in amino acids: CASSTTSGRGTGELFF. The CDR3 DNA reads as TGCGCCAGCAGCACGACTAGCGGGAGGGGCACCGGGGAGCTGTTTTTT.

A few counts support this clone. The chain has TRBV7-8 and TRBJ2-3; TRBD1 matches at 7 bases. Germline trimming cut 4 bases from V and 7 bases from J; bases unmatched to any gene: 14. The germline gives CDR1 SGHVS, CDR2 FQNEAQ. The CDR3 runs 16 residues. This CDR3 reads CASSSRKGGAVNTQYF. DNA of the CDR3: TGTGCCAGCAGCTCCAGAAAAGGGGGCGCGGTAAATACGCAGTATTTT. Full variable domain (outside the CDR3, taken from reference TRBV7-8 and TRBJ2-3): GAGVSQSPRYKVAKRGQDVALRCDPISGHVSLFWYQQALGQGPEFLTYFQNEAQLDKSGLPSDRFFAERPEGSVSTLKIQRTQQEDSAVYLCASSSRKGGAVNTQYFGPGTRLTVL.

V and J are TRBV4-1 and TRBJ2-5; 10 bases match TRBD2. V gave up 1 base and J gave up 5 bases; unmatched junction bases: 16. The V gene's germline CDR1 is MGHRA and CDR2 YSYEKL. The CDR3 is 19 residues long. CDR3 protein: CASSQAAPASGSVMETQYF. CDR3 DNA: TGCGCCAGCAGCCAAGCGGCCCCCGCTAGCGGGAGTGTCATGGAGACCCAGTACTTC.

This chain joins TRBV2 and TRBJ1-2, with 10 bases identical to TRBD1. The CDR3 totals 16 residues. V lost 5 bases to trimming and J lost 4 bases; unmatched junction nucleotides: 10. Germline V gene lookup returns CDR1 SNHLY and CDR2 FYNNEI. CDR3 DNA sequence: TGTGCCAGCAGTTCCGAAGGTGACAGGGGGCCCTATGGCTACACCTTC. Encoded protein: CASSSEGDRGPYGYTF.

CDR3 DNA sequence: TGTGCCAGCAGCTTTGACAGTTTTAGCTCCTACAATGAGCAGTTCTTC. This translates into CASSFDSFSSYNEQFF. The chain links TRBV5-5 to TRBJ2-1, with D perhaps TRBD1 (5 bases). Trimming cost V 2 bases and J 0 bases, with 12 bases left between them. Germline values: CDR1 SGHKS, CDR2 YYEKEE (reference sequence). This CDR3 contains 16 residues.

In its sample, this clone ranks as medium-sized. The chain has TRBV4-1 and TRBJ2-5; D is perhaps TRBD1 (6 bases). The CDR3 length is 16 residues. V lost 3 bases and J 2 bases, leaving 16 bases between the germline ends. Germline V gene sequence: CDR1 MGHRA, CDR2 YSYEKL. The CDR3 sequence: CASSHPPAGVQETQYF. The CDR3 DNA reads TGCGCCAGCAGCCACCCGCCCGCAGGGGTACAAGAGACCCAGTACTTC.

The chain uses TRBV28 and TRBJ1-5; 8 nucleotides line up with TRBD1. V lost 5 bases to trimming and J lost 2 bases; unmatched junction nucleotides: 14. Germline CDR1 reads MDHEN; CDR2 reads SYDVKM. The length of the CDR3 is 18 residues. The CDR3 DNA reads as TGTGCCAGCAGTCCCCGGAGACAGGGGCGAGGGGGCAATCAGCCCCAGCATTTT. It is translated as CASSPRRQGRGGNQPQHF.

This sequence joins TRBV3-1 (or the pseudogene TRBV3-2) and TRBJ1-4; TRBD1 matches 7 bases. CDR3 length: 13 residues. V shed 4 bases and J 8 bases; nucleotides not matched to a gene: 4. Per the germline V gene, CDR1 is LGHDT and CDR2 is YNNKEL (reference sequence). The CDR3 DNA follows: TGTGCCAGCAGCCGACAGGGTGGCGAAAAACTGTTTTTT. It encodes CASSRQGGEKLFF.

The V gene is TRBV28, the J gene TRBJ2-3, with TRBD1 identical over 7 bases. Trimming cost V 6 bases and J 0 bases; bases outside gene matches: 3. Germline assignment: CDR1 MDHEN and CDR2 SYDVKM. This CDR3 comprises 14 residues. The CDR3 DNA reads as TGTGCCAGCAGGACGGACAGGAGCACAGATACGCAGTATTTT. This sequence encodes CASRTDRSTDTQYF.

The J gene is TRBJ2-1, the V gene TRBV3-1 (or the pseudogene TRBV3-2), with D possibly being TRBD2 (6 bases). V lost 2 bases and J 4 bases, leaving 12 bases between the germline ends. The CDR3 runs to 15 residues. From germline, CDR1 is LGHDT and CDR2 YNNKEL (reference sequence). The CDR3 protein is CASSQPGVPYNEQFF. CDR3 nucleotide sequence: TGTGCCAGCAGCCAACCGGGAGTGCCATACAATGAGCAGTTCTTC.

This chain links TRBV2 with TRBJ1-1, with 12 bases lining up with TRBD1. The CDR3 is made up of 16 amino acids. J lost 4 bases, V lost 6 bases, and 9 bases had no gene match. The germline gives CDR1 SNHLY, CDR2 FYNNEI. The CDR3 DNA sequence: TGTGCCAGCAGAAATCCGGGACAGGGGGCGAGCACTGAAGCTTTCTTT. Translating gives CASRNPGQGASTEAFF.

The CDR3, as DNA: TGTGCCAGCAGTTTAAAGGGGTATGGAGAGACCCAGTACTTC. It specifies CASSLKGYGETQYF. The V and J genes are TRBV6-5 and TRBJ2-5; possibly TRBD1 for D (5 bases). CDR1 is MNHEY and CDR2 is SVGAGI in the germline V gene. The germline V and J ends were trimmed by 4 bases and 4 bases, with 13 bases remaining between them. The CDR3 consists of 14 residues.

J is TRBJ1-6 and V is TRBV4-1; D remains unclear. The CDR3 covers 16 residues. Germline CDR1 reads MGHRA; CDR2 reads YSYEKL. Trimming took 6 bases from V and 5 from J, leaving 17 bases between them. The CDR3 coding sequence is TGCGCCAGCAGTCAACAGCGGACGGGAAATAATTCACCCCTCCACTTT. Protein: CASSQQRTGNNSPLHF.

This rearrangement joins TRBV2 to TRBJ1-2; weak D call: TRBD1 (6 bases). Trimming stripped 6 bases from V and 2 bases from J, with 13 bases between. CDR1 and CDR2 from the germline V gene are SNHLY and FYNNEI. The length of the CDR3 is 14 residues. CDR3 coding DNA: TGTGCCAGCAGACAGGACAGAGACAACTATGGCTACACCTTC. It is translated as CASRQDRDNYGYTF.